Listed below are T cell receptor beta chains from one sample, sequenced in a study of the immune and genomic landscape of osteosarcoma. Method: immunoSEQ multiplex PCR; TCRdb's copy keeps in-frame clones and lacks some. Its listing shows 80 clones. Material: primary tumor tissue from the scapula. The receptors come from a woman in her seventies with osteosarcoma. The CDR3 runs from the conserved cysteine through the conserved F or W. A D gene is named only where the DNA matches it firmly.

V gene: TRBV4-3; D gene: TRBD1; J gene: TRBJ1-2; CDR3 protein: CASSQTPRGQGFYGCTF; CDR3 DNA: TGCGCCAGCAGCCAAACTCCGAGGGGACAGGGGTTCTATGGCTGCACCTTC
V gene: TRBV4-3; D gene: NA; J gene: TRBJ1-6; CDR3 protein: CASSQDVGAPNSPLHF; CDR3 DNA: TGCGCCAGCAGCCAAGATGTAGGTGCCCCTAATTCACCCCTCCACTTT